The clone carrying this T cell receptor beta chain was observed many times. Its cognate antigen is unknown. The source of the sample is a study of identical twins. V was pared by 5 bases and J by 5 bases, with 5 bases of the junction left unmatched. Germline V gives CDR1 SGHTA, CDR2 FQGNSA. The CDR3 runs 13 residues. The study's findings and limits: Beta out-of-frame twin sharing showed a weaker excess. The conclusions drew on cross-sectional statistical analysis instead of tracking the same donors.

TCRdb itself ran the 5' RACE reads through MiXCR, one entry per CDR3 protein. The sample comprises roughly 490,000 distinct CDR3 sequences, more than 13% of which are singletons, and 0.98% rests with the top ten. These data are also associated with another study on yellow fever vaccine responses in identical twins.

This chain uses TRBV7-2 with TRBJ2-5; 7 bases are a match to TRBD2. Specimen: CD4+ T cells sorted from blood. The TCR originated in a woman younger than 35 in good health. The CDR3 protein is CASSRGERETQYF. The CDR3 nucleotides are TGTGCCAGCAGCCGGGGGGAGCGGGAGACCCAGTACTTC.